The TCR beta chain under discussion was sequenced for a study of blood T cell repertoires in COVID-19. Study overall: T cells, B-cell-depleted T cells, or PBMCs provided the cDNA or gDNA that served as material.

The study recruited people aged 18 to 89 years across approximately 23 US areas. Which cohort a participant joined came from the clinical history participants gave. About this clone: The identical CDR3 is also encoded by other nucleotide sequences in the sample.

Trimming shortened V by 4 bases and J by 5 bases, and 10 bases separated the two germline ends. CDR1 and CDR2 from the germline V gene are SGHNT and YYREEE (reference sequence). The CDR3 is 13 amino acids. In the authors' workflow: Amplifying reference gene primers gave estimates of nucleated cell counts. Produced via immunoSEQ multiplex PCR; TCRdb's table is partial and in-frame only. V, J and clone size are those of that table, while D and trimming were read from the DNA. The repertoire holds more than 300,000 clones, approximately 90% seen once, with roughly 3.9% in the top ten. This TCR was sampled from a woman in her thirties who had been exposed to COVID-19. This chain uses TRBV5-4 with TRBJ1-5; the D gene is possibly TRBD1 (5 bases). Sequencing was performed on PBMCs or T cells enriched from blood (not recorded which). Here the CDR3 reads CASSPDRDQPQHF. The CDR3, as DNA: TGTGCCAGCAGCCCCGACAGAGATCAGCCCCAGCATTTT.